Sequencing of this TCR beta chain was carried out in a study of blood T cell repertoires in COVID-19. Original handling: Nucleated cell counts were estimated from reference gene primer amplification. Repertoires were generated with immunoSEQ multiplex PCR, while TCRdb's copy carries only in-frame clones and drops some. The V and J calls and the clone size are those of that table, but D and trimming were determined from the DNA. The data contain about 170,000 clones, roughly nine tenths of them seen just once; the ten biggest clones take up 1% to 1.5%. Grouping used clinical history reported by participants in a survey and questionnaire. The germline CDR1 and CDR2 sequences are LNHDA and SQIVND (reference sequence). There are 14 residues in the CDR3. Worth noting for this clone: Germline is not matched at one junction end, which may reflect a read error.

The TCR comes from a human donor with acute COVID-19. The donor label of this sample is uncertain. The V gene is TRBV19, the J gene TRBJ1-5, with a tentative D call TRBD1 (6 bases). The sample consisted of PBMCs or T cells enriched from blood (not recorded which). The CDR3 spells CASSRATGNQPQHF. In DNA form, the CDR3 reads TGTGCCAGTAGTAGGGCGACAGGCAACCAGCCCCAGCATTTT.